The 26 T cell receptor beta chains below come from one sample, sequenced in a study of blood T cells in healthy people across ages. The authors ran a second PCR of roughly 6 to 11 cycles using a sample-barcoded 5' primer and a J-beta primer mix. TCRdb re-called the 5' RACE reads with MiXCR, one entry per CDR3 protein. The sample contains 2 million or so distinct CDR3 sequences, roughly 50% of which appear only once. Sequenced: blood. These receptors all stem from a woman aged 40-49 years in good health.

This chain uses TRBV7-9 with TRBJ2-5, with D hard to call. Germline V gene sequence: CDR1 SEHNR, CDR2 FQNEAQ (reference sequence). V lost 10 bases and J 2 bases, leaving 14 bases between the germline ends. This CDR3 contains 13 residues. In nucleotides, the CDR3 is TGTGCCACCAATCGGCCGACACAAGAGACCCAGTACTTC. This encodes CATNRPTQETQYF.

The J gene is TRBJ1-2, the V gene TRBV2, with TRBD1 identical over 9 bases. V shed 6 bases, J shed 4 bases, and the junction held 6 bases outside the gene matches. Germline V gives CDR1 SNHLY, CDR2 FYNNEI. The CDR3 contains 14 residues. CDR3 region: CASRDRGLTYGYTF. In nucleotides, the CDR3 is TGTGCCAGCAGGGACAGGGGCTTGACCTATGGCTACACCTTC.

The chain has TRBV7-2 and TRBJ1-6; a possible D gene is TRBD1 (6 bases). Germline V gives CDR1 SGHTA, CDR2 FQGNSA. Trimming shortened V by 2 bases and J by 0 bases, and 20 bases separated the two germline ends. The CDR3 sequence is 20 residues long. The chain's CDR3 is CASSLSFGSPTGSYNSPLHF. DNA of the CDR3: TGTGCCAGCAGCTTAAGTTTTGGCAGCCCGACAGGCTCCTATAATTCACCCCTCCACTTT.

This chain links TRBV20-1 with TRBJ2-7; 9 positions match TRBD1. With 5 bases clipped from V and 2 bases from J, the junction kept 4 bases outside the gene matches. CDR1 DFQATT and CDR2 SNEGSKA come from the germline V gene (reference sequence). There are 13 residues in the CDR3. Written as DNA, the CDR3 is TGCAGTGCTGCGGACAGGGGAACCTACGAGCAGTACTTC. Translation: CSAADRGTYEQYF.

This clonotype was seen only a few times. The J gene is TRBJ2-1, the V gene TRBV6-5; the match to TRBD2 covers 8 bases. Germline CDR1 is MNHEY and CDR2 is SVGAGI. This CDR3 spans 15 amino acids. With 2 bases clipped from V and 6 bases from J, the junction kept 6 bases outside the gene matches. The CDR3 region is CASSYRAGGSNEQFF. The CDR3 region has the DNA TGTGCCAGCAGTTACAGGGCGGGGGGCTCCAATGAGCAGTTCTTC.

V usage is TRBV7-2 and J usage is TRBJ2-7; TRBD1 agrees at 7 bases. The CDR3 runs 14 residues. V was pared by 6 bases and J by 2 bases, with 7 bases of the junction left unmatched. Germline V lookup: CDR1 SGHTA, CDR2 FQGNSA. The CDR3 nucleotides read TGTGCCAGCAGGGCGACAGGGACGACCTACGAGCAGTACTTC. As protein: CASRATGTTYEQYF.

This chain joins TRBV7-9 and TRBJ2-1; D may be TRBD1 (6 bases). The V end lost 6 bases, the J end lost 5 bases, and 14 bases lay between the germline ends. CDR3 size: 14 residues. Germline values: CDR1 SEHNR, CDR2 FQNEAQ (reference sequence). The CDR3 region has the DNA TGTGCCAGCAGTCGCCGGACAGACCACAATGAGCAGTTCTTC. Translated, it gives CASSRRTDHNEQFF.

The chain has TRBV12-3 or TRBV12-4 and TRBJ2-1; maybe TRBD1 (6 bases). The CDR3 covers 13 residues. V was cut by 3 bases and J by 10 bases, with 13 bases left in between. CDR3 sequence: CASSLPWGREQFF. In DNA, the CDR3 is TGTGCCAGCAGTTTGCCCTGGGGGCGGGAGCAGTTCTTC.

This clonotype has a handful of counts. The rearrangement joins TRBV7-2 to TRBJ2-5, with 12 bases identical to TRBD2. The CDR3 is 15 residues long. Germline V CDR1 and CDR2: SGHTA, FQGNSA. Trimming cost V 5 bases and J 7 bases; bases outside gene matches: 8. CDR3 DNA sequence: TGTGCCAGCAGCCCAAGACTAGCGGGGGACGGGACCCAGTACTTC. This translates into CASSPRLAGDGTQYF. Filled out from reference TRBV7-2 and TRBJ2-5, the complete variable domain reads GAGVSQSPSNKVTEKGKDVELRCDPISGHTALYWYRQSLGQGLEFLIYFQGNSAPDKSGLPSDRFSAERTGGSVSTLTIQRTQQEDSAVYLCASSPRLAGDGTQYFGPGTRLLVL.

The chain has TRBV5-6 and TRBJ2-6, with no clear D. The CDR3 is 13 residues long. Trimming left V 7 bases short and J 2 bases short, with 7 bases between. From germline, CDR1 is SGHDT and CDR2 YYEEEE. The DNA of the CDR3 is TGTGCCAGCGACAATACTGGGGCCAACGTCCTGACTTTC. Translated: CASDNTGANVLTF. Filled out from reference TRBV5-6 and TRBJ2-6, the complete variable domain reads DAGVTQSPTHLIKTRGQQVTLRCSPKSGHDTVSWYQQALGQGPQFIFQYYEEEERQRGNFPDRFSGHQFPNYSSELNVNALLLGDSALYLCASDNTGANVLTFGAGSRLTVL.

J is TRBJ1-1 and V is TRBV18, with 7 bases matching TRBD1. This CDR3 contains 15 residues. V was pared by 3 bases and J by 1 base, with 5 bases of the junction left unmatched. Germline V gene lookup returns CDR1 KGHSH and CDR2 LQKENI. The CDR3 bases are TGTGCCAGCTCACCGTTCGGACAGGCGAACACTGAAGCTTTCTTT. Its protein product is CASSPFGQANTEAFF.

The rearrangement joins TRBV20-1 to TRBJ2-3; D remains unclear. The V end lost 4 bases, the J end lost 0 bases, and 11 bases lay between the germline ends. In germline, CDR1 is DFQATT, CDR2 SNEGSKA (reference sequence). CDR3 length equals 14 residues. CDR3 DNA sequence: TGCAGTGCTAAAGGCAGTCCTAGCACAGATACGCAGTATTTT. It yields the protein CSAKGSPSTDTQYF.

The chain has TRBV20-1 and TRBJ1-5; 7 bases are a match to TRBD1. CDR1 and CDR2 (germline): DFQATT, SNEGSKA (reference sequence). CDR3 length: 15 amino acids. Trimming removed 4 bases from V and 0 bases from J; junction bases left unmatched: 6. The DNA for the CDR3 is TGCAGTGCTAATTCCGGGACAGTTAGCAATCAGCCCCAGCATTTT. Encoded protein: CSANSGTVSNQPQHF.

The chain carries TRBV28 and TRBJ1-1; perhaps TRBD1 as D (6 bases). The germline V and J ends were trimmed by 5 bases and 0 bases, with 13 bases remaining between them. The germline gives CDR1 MDHEN, CDR2 SYDVKM. The CDR3 spans 15 residues. CDR3 DNA sequence: TGTGCCAGCAGTCCCCGACAGGAGATGAACACTGAAGCTTTCTTT. Translated: CASSPRQEMNTEAFF.

This clonotype was picked up a small number of times. The V and J genes are TRBV4-3 and TRBJ2-5, with D tentatively TRBD1 or TRBD2 (6 bases each). Germline V gene lookup returns CDR1 LGHNA and CDR2 YSLEER. The CDR3 covers 16 residues. Trimming pared 2 bases from V and 3 bases from J, leaving 16 bases between. The chain's CDR3 is CASSQHPGASKETQYF. CDR3 nucleotides: TGCGCCAGCAGCCAACACCCGGGGGCCTCGAAAGAGACCCAGTACTTC.

The CDR3 is CASSFWTGKSTDTQYF. The CDR3 region has the DNA TGTGCCAGCAGCTTCTGGACAGGCAAAAGCACAGATACGCAGTATTTT. The gene calls are TRBV5-6 and TRBJ2-3; 7 bases match TRBD1. This CDR3 contains 16 residues. CDR1 and CDR2 (germline): SGHDT, YYEEEE. Trimming cost V 2 bases and J 0 bases; bases outside gene matches: 6. The variable domain in full, completed from reference TRBV5-6 and TRBJ2-3, reads DAGVTQSPTHLIKTRGQQVTLRCSPKSGHDTVSWYQQALGQGPQFIFQYYEEEERQRGNFPDRFSGHQFPNYSSELNVNALLLGDSALYLCASSFWTGKSTDTQYFGPGTRLTVL.

This chain connects TRBV27 to TRBJ1-2; D may be TRBD1 (5 bases). Per germline, CDR1 MNHEY and CDR2 SMNVEV (reference sequence). The CDR3 covers 17 residues. V gave up 6 bases and J gave up 3 bases, with 23 bases separating them. DNA of the CDR3: TGTGCCAGCAGGGCGGGGTGGGGCAGTAAGCGGTACTATGGCTACACCTTC. It translates to CASRAGWGSKRYYGYTF.

This clonotype occurred a few times. The V gene is TRBV27, the J gene TRBJ2-7; D not resolved. The CDR3 is made up of 12 amino acids. Germline CDR1 and CDR2: MNHEY and SMNVEV (reference sequence). Trimming cost V 5 bases and J 2 bases, with 7 bases left between them. Here the CDR3 reads CASSGSTYEQYF. The DNA for the CDR3 is TGTGCCAGCAGTGGCAGTACCTACGAGCAGTACTTC.

The chain recombines TRBV28 with TRBJ2-5; perhaps D is TRBD1 or TRBD2 (5 bases each). The CDR3 runs 12 residues. The V end was cut by 4 bases, the J end by 11 bases, with 14 bases between. Germline V gives CDR1 MDHEN, CDR2 SYDVKM. The CDR3: CASSSNRWGQYF. CDR3 nucleotides: TGTGCCAGCAGTTCCAACAGATGGGGGCAGTACTTC.

This chain uses TRBV12-3 or TRBV12-4 with TRBJ2-3; 7 bases match TRBD2. Trimming at V came to 1 base and at J to 8 bases, leaving 6 bases not matched to a gene. The CDR3 runs 14 residues. DNA of the CDR3: TGTGCCAGCAGTTTAGTTTCCAGGGAGGGTACGCAGTATTTT. It encodes CASSLVSREGTQYF.

This clonotype turned up a few times. J is TRBJ2-5 and V is TRBV3-1; either TRBD1 or TRBD2 may supply D (6 bases each). Deletions cut 1 base from V and 5 bases from J, with 14 bases between. There are 15 residues in the CDR3. Per the germline V gene, CDR1 is LGHDT and CDR2 is YNNKEL (reference sequence). CDR3 sequence: CASSQGNRAGETQYF. The CDR3 DNA is TGTGCCAGCAGCCAAGGAAACAGGGCGGGGGAGACCCAGTACTTC.

This clonotype was seen a few times. CDR3 bases: TGTGCCAGCAGTGGTGGACTAGGGAAGACCCAGTACTTC. This codes for CASSGGLGKTQYF. V usage is TRBV2 and J usage is TRBJ2-7; TRBD2 agrees at 7 bases. The tail of the sequence fits TRBJ2-5 better, so the J call may be wrong. Germline V lookup: CDR1 SNHLY, CDR2 FYNNEI. This CDR3 has 13 residues.

This clonotype occurred a few times. V is TRBV29-1 and J is TRBJ1-2; no definite D call. The V and J ends lost 1 base and 7 bases respectively, with 7 bases between them. The CDR3 has 11 amino acids. Germline CDR1 SQVTM, CDR2 ANQGSEA. CDR3 amino acids: CSVEARFGYTF. CDR3 in DNA: TGCAGCGTTGAAGCTAGGTTTGGCTACACCTTC.

The chain combines TRBV7-2 with TRBJ1-4; D gene uncertain. Germline lookup yields CDR1 SGHTA and CDR2 FQGNSA. The ends were cut back, 5 bases at V and 6 bases at J, with 10 bases in the middle. The CDR3 sequence is 13 residues long. DNA of the CDR3: TGTGCCAGCAGCCGATACGGGGATGAAAAACTGTTTTTT. This sequence encodes CASSRYGDEKLFF.

This clonotype was counted only a few times. The rearrangement joins TRBV20-1 to TRBJ2-5; D is possibly TRBD2 (6 bases). The ends were cut back, 3 bases at V and 7 bases at J, with 12 bases in the middle. The V gene's germline CDR1 is DFQATT and CDR2 SNEGSKA (reference sequence). The CDR3 consists of 12 residues. The CDR3 protein is CSARGGSGTQYF. CDR3 in DNA: TGCAGTGCTAGGGGAGGTTCTGGGACCCAGTACTTC.

This clonotype appeared a few times. The chain links TRBV12-3 or TRBV12-4 to TRBJ2-7; 8 nucleotides align to TRBD2. The CDR3 is 15 residues long. The V and J ends lost 3 bases and 7 bases, in that order; junction bases with no gene match: 11. For the CDR3, the DNA is TGTGCCAGCAGTTTTTCGGTCGGGGGGGGCCGGGAGCAGTACTTC. Protein: CASSFSVGGGREQYF.